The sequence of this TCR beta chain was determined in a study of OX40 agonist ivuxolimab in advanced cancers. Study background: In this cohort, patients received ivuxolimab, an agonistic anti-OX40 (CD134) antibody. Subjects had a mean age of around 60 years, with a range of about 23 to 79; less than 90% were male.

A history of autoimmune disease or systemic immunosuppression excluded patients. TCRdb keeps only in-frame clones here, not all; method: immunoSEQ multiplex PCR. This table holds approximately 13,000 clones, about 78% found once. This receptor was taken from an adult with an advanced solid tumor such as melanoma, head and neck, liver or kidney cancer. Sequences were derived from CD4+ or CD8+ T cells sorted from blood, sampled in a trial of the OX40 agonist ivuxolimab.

In nucleotides, the CDR3 is TGTGCCAGCAGCGCCTCTCCGGGGGGGACTCGCAACAATGAGCAGTTCTTC. Protein sequence: CASSASPGGTRNNEQFF. V usage is TRBV9 and J usage is TRBJ2-1; 8 nucleotides agree with TRBD2. This CDR3 spans 17 amino acids. J gave up 5 bases and V 3 bases, and 13 bases lay outside the gene matches. Germline assignment: CDR1 SGDLS and CDR2 YYNGEE.